These T cell receptor beta chains were read from a single sample in a study of graft-versus-host responses after intestinal transplantation. These receptors' antigens are unknown. Profiling relied on immunoSEQ multiplex PCR, and the TCRdb table lists in-frame clones only, not all of them. Among some 86,000 clones listed, 75% to 95% were seen once. This specimen was unstimulated CD8+ T cells sorted from spleen or lymph node cells, taken before intestinal transplant. Receptors were obtained from a human donor who received an intestinal transplant. The CDR3 runs from the conserved cysteine through the conserved F or W. A D gene is named only where the DNA matches it firmly. Clone size appears in some rows only: once, few, many, or a class for an expanded clone.

d_gene	abundance	v_gene	len	j_gene	CDR3aa	CDR3nt
TRBD2	NA	TRBV5-6	12	TRBJ2-1	CASSPGGNEQFF	TGTGCCAGCAGCCCGGGAGGCAATGAGCAGTTCTTC
TRBD1	NA	TRBV10-2	14	TRBJ2-7	CASSTDRGPYEQYF	TGCGCCAGCAGCACGGACAGGGGACCCTACGAGCAGTACTTC
NA	NA	TRBV27	15	TRBJ2-7	CASSLSRGPFNEQYF	TGTGCCAGCAGTTTATCTCGGGGCCCCTTTAATGAGCAGTACTTC
TRBD2	few	TRBV2	14	TRBJ2-7	CASSEGLVSYEQYF	TGTGCCAGCAGTGAGGGACTAGTCTCCTACGAGCAGTACTTC
TRBD2	NA	TRBV6-5	12	TRBJ2-5	CATSGGEETQYF	TGTGCCACCTCGGGGGGGGAAGAGACCCAGTACTTC
TRBD1	NA	TRBV6-5	13	TRBJ2-7	CAARGQGLDEQYF	TGTGCCGCCCGAGGACAGGGGCTTGACGAGCAGTACTTC
NA	NA	TRBV29-1	12	TRBJ2-5	CSVAIQGGTQYF	TGCAGCGTTGCTATACAGGGAGGGACCCAGTACTTC
NA	NA	TRBV18	13	TRBJ2-7	CASSPVESYEQYF	TGTGCCAGCTCACCAGTCGAAAGCTACGAGCAGTACTTC
NA	few	TRBV5-4	15	TRBJ1-5	CASSQDPGSNQPQHF	TGTGCCAGCAGCCAAGATCCTGGGAGCAATCAGCCCCAGCATTTT
NA	NA	TRBV2	16	TRBJ1-3	CASRGTVVLSGNTIYF	TGTGCCAGCAGGGGGACGGTAGTGCTCTCTGGAAACACCATATATTTT
TRBD1	NA	TRBV7-9	15	TRBJ1-1	CASSLAQGADTEAFF	TGTGCCAGCAGCTTAGCACAGGGGGCGGATACTGAAGCTTTCTTT
NA	NA	TRBV4-1	12	TRBJ2-1	CASSQGWDEQFF	TGCGCCAGCAGCCAAGGCTGGGATGAGCAGTTCTTC
NA	NA	TRBV7-4	14	TRBJ1-2	CASSAPVGYYGYTF	TGTGCCAGCAGCGCCCCGGTTGGGTACTATGGCTACACCTTC
NA	NA	TRBV27	14	TRBJ1-4	CASSWTSPPVKLFF	TGTGCCAGCAGTTGGACATCTCCTCCTGTGAAACTGTTTTTT
TRBD1	once	TRBV11-2	18	TRBJ1-4	CASSLTGLDGVWNEKLFF	TGTGCCAGCAGTCTGACAGGGCTCGATGGAGTTTGGAATGAAAAACTGTTTTTT
NA	NA	TRBV6-5	15	TRBJ2-2	CASRPWRQGDGELFF	TGTGCCAGCAGACCCTGGAGGCAGGGAGACGGGGAGCTGTTTTTT
NA	once	TRBV5-6	14	TRBJ1-5	CASSLEADNQPQHF	TGTGCCAGCAGCTTGGAAGCGGACAACCAGCCCCAGCATTTT
NA	NA	TRBV5-4	12	TRBJ1-5	CASSHQPQPQHF	TGTGCCAGCAGCCACCAGCCCCAGCCCCAGCATTTT
NA	NA	TRBV27	13	TRBJ1-1	CASSLSDGYEAFF	TGTGCCAGCAGTTTATCCGACGGATATGAAGCTTTCTTT
TRBD1	NA	TRBV6-5	16	TRBJ2-2	CASSYSLQGAYGELFF	TGTGCCAGCAGTTACTCGCTTCAGGGGGCGTACGGGGAGCTGTTTTTT
NA	NA	TRBV27	14	TRBJ2-7	CASSLTSEGYEQYF	TGTGCCAGCAGTTTAACCTCCGAGGGCTACGAGCAGTACTTC
NA	NA	TRBV6-5	13	TRBJ1-2	CASSYLEAYGYTF	TGTGCCAGCAGCTACTTAGAGGCTTATGGCTACACCTTC
NA	NA	TRBV5-6	13	TRBJ2-7	CASSYWTPYEQYF	TGTGCCAGCAGCTACTGGACGCCCTACGAGCAGTACTTC
TRBD1	few	TRBV6-4	13	TRBJ1-1	CASRTGINTEAFF	TGTGCCAGCAGGACAGGGATTAACACTGAAGCTTTCTTT
NA	NA	TRBV6-6	12	TRBJ1-1	CASSTTPLEAFF	TGTGCCAGCAGCACCACACCCTTGGAAGCTTTCTTT
TRBD1	NA	TRBV6-6	14	TRBJ1-1	CASSPRTGWTEAFF	TGTGCCAGCAGTCCCAGGACAGGGTGGACTGAAGCTTTCTTT
TRBD2	NA	TRBV2	15	TRBJ2-3	CASSASGSGTDTQYF	TGTGCCAGCAGTGCTAGCGGGAGCGGAACAGATACGCAGTATTTT
TRBD2	NA	TRBV2	17	TRBJ2-3	CASSELAGDLEADTQYF	TGTGCCAGCAGTGAACTAGCGGGGGACCTCGAGGCAGATACGCAGTATTTT
TRBD2	NA	TRBV5-6	16	TRBJ2-5	CASSLVLAGVGETQYF	TGTGCCAGCAGCTTGGTTCTAGCGGGAGTGGGTGAGACCCAGTACTTC
TRBD2	NA	TRBV6-1	15	TRBJ2-5	CASSQPGLVRETQYF	TGTGCCAGCAGTCAGCCGGGACTAGTCAGGGAGACCCAGTACTTC
NA	NA	TRBV6-6	15	TRBJ1-2	CASTIKGGGFYGYTF	TGTGCCAGCACCATAAAGGGGGGTGGCTTCTATGGCTACACCTTC
NA	NA	TRBV10-3	12	TRBJ1-1	CAISDPNTEAFF	TGTGCCATCAGTGACCCGAACACTGAAGCTTTCTTT
NA	NA	TRBV4-3	16	TRBJ1-6	CASSPTTGTLSSPLHF	TGCGCCAGCAGCCCAACAACCGGGACCCTAAGTTCACCCCTCCACTTT
NA	NA	TRBV9	14	TRBJ2-7	CASSVFGGAYEQYF	TGTGCCAGCAGCGTATTTGGCGGTGCCTACGAGCAGTACTTC
NA	once	TRBV19	15	TRBJ2-7	CASSIVSGGSSEQYF	TGTGCCAGTAGTATAGTGAGCGGCGGATCCAGCGAGCAGTACTTC
NA	NA	TRBV5-6	12	TRBJ2-7	CASSFYSYEQYF	TGTGCCAGCAGCTTTTACAGCTACGAGCAGTACTTC
TRBD2	NA	TRBV2	15	TRBJ2-7	CASSGGGINYYEQYF	TGTGCCAGCAGTGGGGGGGGAATAAACTACTACGAGCAGTACTTC
TRBD2	NA	TRBV5-1	15	TRBJ2-1	CASRQGTSGKHEQFF	TGCGCCAGCAGGCAAGGGACTAGCGGGAAACATGAGCAGTTCTTC
NA	NA	TRBV5-4	12	TRBJ2-7	CASSSDSYEQYF	TGTGCCAGCAGCTCGGACAGCTACGAGCAGTACTTC
TRBD2	NA	TRBV29-1	21	TRBJ2-7	CSVGGVIAGGFVGSSSYEQYF	TGCAGCGTTGGAGGGGTAATAGCGGGAGGATTTGTAGGGTCGAGCTCCTACGAGCAGTACTTC
NA	NA	TRBV10-1	13	TRBJ1-3	CASSPGGTNTIYF	TGCGCCAGCTCTCCAGGAGGGACAAACACCATATATTTT
TRBD1	once	TRBV5-6	13	TRBJ2-7	CASSFTGAYEQYF	TGTGCCAGCAGCTTTACAGGGGCCTACGAGCAGTACTTC
TRBD1	NA	TRBV20-1	11	TRBJ2-1	CSAHTGGEQFF	TGCAGTGCTCATACAGGGGGGGAGCAGTTCTTC
TRBD1	once	TRBV11-2	18	TRBJ1-4	CASSRYRGWFPTNEKLFF	TGTGCCAGCAGCCGCTACAGGGGTTGGTTTCCAACTAATGAAAAACTGTTTTTT
NA	NA	TRBV9	13	TRBJ1-3	CASSVASGNTIYF	TGTGCCAGCAGCGTAGCCTCTGGAAACACCATATATTTT
NA	medium-sized	TRBV6-6	13	TRBJ2-2	CASSYRDTGELFF	TGTGCCAGCAGTTACAGGGACACCGGGGAGCTGTTTTTT
TRBD1	NA	TRBV15	14	TRBJ2-7	CATSTDRGGHEQYF	TGTGCCACCAGCACCGACAGGGGGGGCCACGAGCAGTACTTC
NA	NA	TRBV12-5	17	TRBJ1-6	CASGLGELSSYNSPLHF	TGTGCTAGTGGTTTGGGCGAACTAAGCTCCTATAATTCACCCCTCCACTTT
TRBD2	NA	TRBV10-1	16	TRBJ2-7	CASSDTRTSGSYEQYF	TGCGCCAGCAGTGATACAAGGACTAGCGGGAGCTACGAGCAGTACTTC
TRBD1	NA	TRBV15	15	TRBJ2-7	CATSRVGQGSYEQYF	TGTGCCACCAGCAGAGTGGGACAGGGGTCCTACGAGCAGTACTTC
TRBD2	NA	TRBV27	15	TRBJ2-7	CASGLVAGGSYEQYF	TGTGCCAGCGGGTTAGTAGCGGGAGGCTCCTACGAGCAGTACTTC